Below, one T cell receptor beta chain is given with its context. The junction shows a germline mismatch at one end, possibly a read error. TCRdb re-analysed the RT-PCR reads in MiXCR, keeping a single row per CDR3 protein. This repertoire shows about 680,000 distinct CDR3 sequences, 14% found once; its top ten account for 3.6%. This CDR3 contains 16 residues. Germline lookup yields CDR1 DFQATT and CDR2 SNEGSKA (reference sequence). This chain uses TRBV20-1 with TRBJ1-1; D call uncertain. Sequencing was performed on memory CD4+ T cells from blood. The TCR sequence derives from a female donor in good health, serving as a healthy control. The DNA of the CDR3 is TGCAATGCTAGAGACGGCCTTTCCTTAACTAACACTGAAGCTTTCTTT. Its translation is CNARDGLSLTNTEAFF.